What follows describes a single T cell receptor beta chain. The antigen is unknown. The data stem from a study of T cells in localized non-small cell lung cancer. TCRdb's table, derived via immunoSEQ multiplex PCR, lists solely in-frame clones and lacks some. The repertoire holds around 78,000 clones, more than 75% seen once, with approximately 22% in the top ten. Germline CDR1 is SGHNT and CDR2 is YYREEE (reference sequence). The CDR3 spans 15 residues. V lost 0 bases and J lost 8; bases outside the gene matches: 7. General observations from the study: Compared with tumor, uninvolved adjacent lung displayed greater T cell clonality, ranking highest overall. Appearances in adjacent lung were noted for a median 57 of the top 100 tumor clones. A raised T cell density in blood coincided with lengthier overall survival. Tumor samples were not multi-region, leaving intratumor heterogeneity unexcluded.

This receptor was obtained from a woman aged 35 to 70 with stage I squamous cell lung carcinoma. The chain recombines TRBV5-4 with TRBJ1-2, with 10 bases matching TRBD1. Sequenced here: peripheral blood, sampled before any cancer treatment. The CDR3 spells CASSLDGQGDRGYTF. The CDR3 nucleotides read TGTGCCAGCAGCTTGGACGGACAGGGGGACCGGGGCTACACCTTC.